Described below is a single T cell receptor (beta chain) sequence and its context. The antigen it binds to is not known. Base qualities are not provided; no much larger clone lies one nucleotide away. V gives up 0 bases and J gives up 6 bases, and the segment between their germline ends measures 7 bases. The germline V gene (reference sequence) sets CDR1 to LNHNV and CDR2 to YYDKDF. From cysteine to phenylalanine, the CDR3 is 13 amino acids long. Only the CDR3 DNA stays, 39 bases, in frame from base 1. Whole blood was collected in K2EDTA tubes by collaborating institutions according to the institutions' own protocols. For TCRbeta analysis, collaborators shipped samples in one of three forms: frozen whole blood, isolated PBMCs, or DNA extracted from either of those sample types. TCRbeta CDR3 regions were amplified from genomic DNA using the immunoSEQ Assay, a bias-controlled multiplex PCR. The published analysis was carried out like this. The number of nucleated cells in each sample was estimated from the amplification of reference gene primers within the assay. To quantify the absolute abundance of each unique TCRbeta CDR3 rearrangement, sequence reads were collapsed and filtered. For each sample, productive Simpson clonality was calculated as the square root of Simpson's diversity index across productive rearrangements. TCRdb took over this immuneACCESS table, retaining in-frame rearrangements with V and J assigned. Such tables are incomplete; in checked studies, under half of the missing clones stem from an unresolved V gene, and the remainder is unexplained. The DNA gave D and trimming, while V, J and clone size come from that table. The sample table contains tens of thousands of clones; only one count was recorded for about 91% of them. The top ten clonotypes cover about 2.1% of the sample.

This sample is drawn from a study of blood T cell repertoires in COVID-19 (dated by TCRdb to about 2020). For context, the study as a whole: Samples covering the acute and convalescent phases of COVID-19 were provided by collaborators in the United States, Italy and Spain. The material from the prospective study consisted of cDNA or gDNA derived from T cells, B-cell-depleted T cells, or PBMCs. The dataset comprised deeply sampled blood TCRbeta repertoires from subjects exposed to, actively infected with, or recovered from COVID-19. A freely available public database, intended as a resource for researchers studying the immune response to SARS-CoV-2, is where the repertoires were released. The samples were drawn from the first 160 participants of the ongoing ImmuneRACE study and from over a thousand subjects provided by 6 global collaborators. The sample metadata nearly always contained a de-identified subject ID, COVID-19 status, age in years and sex. Where available, HLA class I and class II types were taken from metadata supplied by the sample provider and were not determined by assay-based typing. Overall study outcomes, separate from this receptor: How much clinical and demographic metadata was included differed by source and by participant, and the metadata was provided uncurated.

This sequence was found in a man aged 55 to 70 with acute or convalescent COVID-19. This chain is built from TRBV15 and TRBJ2-3; TRBD2 is a weak D gene call, 5 bases matching. The source material was peripheral blood. The CDR3 amino acid sequence is: CATSRDPGDTQYF. The DNA sequence is given as TGTGCCACCAGCAGAGATCCGGGGGATACGCAGTATTTT.